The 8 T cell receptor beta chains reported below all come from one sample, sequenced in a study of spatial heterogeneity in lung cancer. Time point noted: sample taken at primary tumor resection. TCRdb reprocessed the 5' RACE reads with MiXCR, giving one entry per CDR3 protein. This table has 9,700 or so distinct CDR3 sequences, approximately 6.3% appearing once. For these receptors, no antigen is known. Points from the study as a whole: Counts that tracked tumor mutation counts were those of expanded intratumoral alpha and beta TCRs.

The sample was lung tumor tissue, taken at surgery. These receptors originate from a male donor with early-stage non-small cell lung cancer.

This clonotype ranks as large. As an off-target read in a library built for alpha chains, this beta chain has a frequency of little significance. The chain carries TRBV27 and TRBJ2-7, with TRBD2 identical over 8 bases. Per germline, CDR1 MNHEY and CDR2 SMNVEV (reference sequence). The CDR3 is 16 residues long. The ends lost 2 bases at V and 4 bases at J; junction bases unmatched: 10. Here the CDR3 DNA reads TGTGCCAGCAGTTTAAGCGGGGGAGCTGGTCCGTACGAGCAGTACGTC. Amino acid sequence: CASSLSGGAGPYEQYV.

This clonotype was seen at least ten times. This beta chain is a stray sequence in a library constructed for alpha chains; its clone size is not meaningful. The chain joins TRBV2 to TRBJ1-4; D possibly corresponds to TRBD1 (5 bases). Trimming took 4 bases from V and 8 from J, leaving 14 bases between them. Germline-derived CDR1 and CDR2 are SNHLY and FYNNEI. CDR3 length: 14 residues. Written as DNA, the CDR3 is TGTGCCAGCAGTGTCAGGGACCGGCACGAAAAACTGTTTTTT. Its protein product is CASSVRDRHEKLFF.

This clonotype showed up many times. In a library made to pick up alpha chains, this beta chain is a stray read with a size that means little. The CDR3 bases are TGTGCCAGCAGTTCCCTTTCGCGGACGGCTTCAACGACCCAGTACTTC. Translation: CASSSLSRTASTTQYF. V is TRBV28 and J is TRBJ2-5; D gene ambiguous. Trimming pared 4 bases from V and 7 bases from J, leaving 22 bases between. Germline-derived CDR1 and CDR2 are MDHEN and SYDVKM. This CDR3 contains 16 residues. Together with reference TRBV28 and TRBJ2-5, the CDR3 gives the full variable domain: DVKVTQSSRYLVKRTGEKVFLECVQDMDHENMFWYRQDPGLGLRLIYFSYDVKMKEKGDIPEGYSVSREKKERFSLILESASTNQTSMYLCASSSLSRTASTTQYFGPGTRLLVL.

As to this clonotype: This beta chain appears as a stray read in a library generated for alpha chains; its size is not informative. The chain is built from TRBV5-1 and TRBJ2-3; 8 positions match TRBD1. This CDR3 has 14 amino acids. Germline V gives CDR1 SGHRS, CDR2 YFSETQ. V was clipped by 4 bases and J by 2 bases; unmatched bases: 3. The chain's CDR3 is CASSGGQDTDTQYF. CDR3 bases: TGCGCCAGCAGCGGGGGACAGGACACAGATACGCAGTATTTT.

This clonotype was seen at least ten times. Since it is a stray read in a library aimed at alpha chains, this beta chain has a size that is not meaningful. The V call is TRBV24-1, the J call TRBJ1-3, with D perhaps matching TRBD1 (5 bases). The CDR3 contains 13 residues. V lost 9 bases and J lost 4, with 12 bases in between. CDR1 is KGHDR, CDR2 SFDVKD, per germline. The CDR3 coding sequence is TGTGCCACCTCCGGGACCCTAGGAAACACCATATATTTT. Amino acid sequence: CATSGTLGNTIYF.

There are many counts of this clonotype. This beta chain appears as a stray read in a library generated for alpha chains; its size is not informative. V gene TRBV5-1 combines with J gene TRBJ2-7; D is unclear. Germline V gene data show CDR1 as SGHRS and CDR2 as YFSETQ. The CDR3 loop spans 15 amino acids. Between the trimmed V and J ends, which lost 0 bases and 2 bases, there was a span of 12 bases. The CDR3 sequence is CASSLEVGIAYEQYV. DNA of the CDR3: TGCGCCAGCAGCTTGGAGGTGGGAATCGCCTACGAGCAGTACGTC.

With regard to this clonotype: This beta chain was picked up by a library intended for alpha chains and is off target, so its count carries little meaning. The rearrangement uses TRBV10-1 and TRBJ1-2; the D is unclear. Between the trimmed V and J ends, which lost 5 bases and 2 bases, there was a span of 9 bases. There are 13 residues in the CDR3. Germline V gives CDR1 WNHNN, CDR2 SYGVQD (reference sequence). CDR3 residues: CASSLMGNYGYTF. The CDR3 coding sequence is TGCGCCAGCAGTCTAATGGGGAACTATGGCTACACCTTC.

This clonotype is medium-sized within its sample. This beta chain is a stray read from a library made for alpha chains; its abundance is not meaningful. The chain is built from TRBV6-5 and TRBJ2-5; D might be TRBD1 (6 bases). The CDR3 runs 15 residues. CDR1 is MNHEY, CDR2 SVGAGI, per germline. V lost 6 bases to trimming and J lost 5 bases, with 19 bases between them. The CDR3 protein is CASRLGQPIAETQYF. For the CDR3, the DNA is TGTGCCAGCAGACTCGGACAGCCTATAGCGGAGACCCAGTACTTC.